Listed here are 28 T cell receptor beta chains from one sample, sequenced in a study of blood T cell repertoires in COVID-19. The repertoire was sequenced with immunoSEQ multiplex PCR; TCRdb's copy has only in-frame clones and lacks some. The sample includes around 73,000 clones, roughly four fifths seen only once; the top ten take about 3.8%. The sequencing input was peripheral blood. These TCRs come from a woman aged 55 to 70 with acute or convalescent COVID-19.

V and J are TRBV1 and TRBJ2-5; TRBD2, the D gene given by the table, was not confirmed from the DNA. TRBV1 is designated a pseudogene. The CDR3 runs to 17 residues. As DNA, the CDR3 is TGCACCAGCGGAGTAGGCGCAATAGCGGGACCGGGAGAGACCCAGTACTTC. Protein sequence: CTSGVGAIAGPGETQYF.

J is TRBJ1-5 and V is TRBV6-6; the D is unclear. Germline assignment: CDR1 MNHNY and CDR2 SVGAGI (reference sequence). Trimming removed 8 bases from V and 0 bases from J, with 17 bases in between. The CDR3 contains 16 residues. CDR3 in amino acids: CASSTGGRNSNQPQHF. CDR3 nucleotide sequence: TGTGCCAGCTCAACCGGCGGAAGAAATAGCAATCAGCCCCAGCATTTT.

The chain couples TRBV6-6 to TRBJ2-1; 11 positions match TRBD2. The CDR3 spans 18 residues. Germline V lookup: CDR1 MNHNY, CDR2 SVGAGI (reference sequence). The V gene end was trimmed by 5 bases and the J gene end by 3 bases; junction bases not matched to a gene: 12. Here the CDR3 DNA reads TGTGCCAGCAGTCCCCAATATGCGACTAGCGGGGTCTACAATGAGCAGTTCTTC. This gives the protein CASSPQYATSGVYNEQFF.

This clone was seen a handful of times. This chain joins TRBV3-1 (or the pseudogene TRBV3-2) and TRBJ2-5, with TRBD2 as a possible D gene (6 bases). The CDR3 has 17 residues. Germline V gene data show CDR1 as LGHDT and CDR2 as YNNKEL (reference sequence). V was shortened by 0 bases and J by 2 bases, with 16 bases between the two germline ends. CDR3 bases: TGTGCCAGCAGCCAAGACGCGGCTAGCGCAAGTCAAGAGACCCAGTACTTC. It is translated as CASSQDAASASQETQYF.

The V and J genes are TRBV24-1 and TRBJ1-1; D is perhaps TRBD1 (6 bases). The CDR3 is 16 residues long. From germline, CDR1 is KGHDR and CDR2 SFDVKD. With 2 bases removed from V and 4 bases from J, the gap between germline ends came to 16 bases. The CDR3 loop is CATSDSGLGTLTEAFF. The CDR3 nucleotides read TGTGCCACCAGTGATTCTGGCCTCGGGACACTCACTGAAGCTTTCTTT.

The chain recombines TRBV11-2 with TRBJ1-1; weak D call: TRBD1 (5 bases). Germline V CDR1 and CDR2: SGHAT, FQNNGV. Trimming removed 6 bases at V and 1 base at J, with 15 bases between. The CDR3 runs 15 residues. CDR3 region: CASRDIGRGNTEAFF. The CDR3 DNA reads TGTGCCAGCAGGGATATAGGGAGGGGGAACACTGAAGCTTTCTTT.

The genes are TRBV6-2 or TRBV6-3 and TRBJ2-7; TRBD2 might be the D (6 bases). Trimming took 5 bases from V and 4 from J, leaving 9 bases between them. The CDR3 loop spans 12 amino acids. From germline, CDR1 is MNHEY and CDR2 SVGEGT. In nucleotides, the CDR3 is TGTGCCAGCAGTCCGGGAGTGTACGAGCAGTACTTC. This translates into CASSPGVYEQYF.

The chain links TRBV7-9 to TRBJ2-7; 10 nucleotides line up with TRBD1. The CDR3 is 14 residues long. Germline V gene sequence: CDR1 SEHNR, CDR2 FQNEAQ (reference sequence). The trim removed 3 bases at V and 5 bases at J, leaving 4 bases unmatched. Here the CDR3 reads CASSLGTGADEQYF. CDR3 in DNA: TGTGCCAGCAGCTTGGGGACAGGGGCGGACGAGCAGTACTTC.

J is TRBJ2-6 and V is TRBV30; 7 bases map to TRBD1. The ends lost 1 base at V and 0 bases at J; junction bases unmatched: 3. Per the germline V gene, CDR1 is GTSNPN and CDR2 is SVGIG (reference sequence). The CDR3 has 16 residues. CDR3 region: CAWSGQGNSGANVLTF. The CDR3 nucleotides read TGTGCCTGGAGTGGACAGGGCAACTCTGGGGCCAACGTCCTGACTTTC.

V is TRBV9 and J is TRBJ1-4; the match to TRBD1 covers 8 bases. The junction had 0 bases not matched to a gene; V was cut back by 0 bases and J by 5 bases. In germline, CDR1 is SGDLS, CDR2 YYNGEE. CDR3 length: 14 amino acids. The CDR3 sequence is CASSVGQGNEKLFF. The CDR3 DNA reads TGTGCCAGCAGCGTAGGACAGGGGAATGAAAAACTGTTTTTT. The complete variable domain, with remaining parts taken from reference TRBV9 and TRBJ1-4, reads DSGVTQTPKHLITATGQRVTLRCSPRSGDLSVYWYQQSLDQGLQFLIQYYNGEERAKGNILERFSAQQFPDLHSELNLSSLELGDSALYFCASSVGQGNEKLFFGSGTQLSVL.

This chain connects TRBV9 to TRBJ1-2; D is uncertain. This CDR3 is built from 15 residues. CDR1 and CDR2 (germline): SGDLS, YYNGEE. The V gene lost 3 bases and the J gene lost 3 bases, with 15 bases spanning the gap. The CDR3, as DNA: TGTGCCAGCAGCGCCCAGCATCGGGGAGACTATGGCTACACCTTC. This codes for CASSAQHRGDYGYTF.

The chain links TRBV24-1 to TRBJ2-7; 9 bases are shared with TRBD1. Per the germline V gene, CDR1 is KGHDR and CDR2 is SFDVKD. With 5 bases clipped from V and 0 bases from J, the junction kept 4 bases outside the gene matches. This CDR3 has 15 residues. The CDR3 sequence is CATSVGTGSSYEQYF. As DNA, the CDR3 is TGTGCCACCAGTGTTGGGACAGGGAGCTCCTACGAGCAGTACTTC.

The chain employs TRBV4-1 and TRBJ1-2, with D unclear. V was clipped by 4 bases and J by 3 bases, with 12 bases between them. Germline loops: CDR1 MGHRA, CDR2 YSYEKL. The CDR3 extends over 14 amino acids. The CDR3 sequence: CASSPIGRDYGYTF. CDR3 nucleotides: TGCGCCAGCAGCCCGATAGGGAGAGACTATGGCTACACCTTC.

The V call is TRBV29-1, the J call TRBJ2-5; D may be TRBD2 (5 bases). Germline CDR1 reads SQVTM; CDR2 reads ANQGSEA. Deletions cut 1 base from V and 1 base from J, with 7 bases between. The CDR3 totals 13 residues. CDR3 residues: CSVEGLAQETQYF. The CDR3 DNA sequence: TGCAGCGTTGAAGGGCTAGCCCAAGAGACCCAGTACTTC.

V and J are TRBV11-3 and TRBJ2-2, with D uncertain. The CDR3 consists of 14 residues. Trimming took 1 base from V and 6 from J, leaving 9 bases between them. Germline CDR1 SGHNT, CDR2 YENEEA. CDR3: CASSLGGSPGELFF. CDR3 nucleotide sequence: TGTGCCAGCAGCTTAGGCGGTAGCCCCGGGGAGCTGTTTTTT.

V usage is TRBV5-3 and J usage is TRBJ1-5, with TRBD1 matching 7 bases. TRBV5-3 is an ORF, with its function uncertain. V trimming: 5 bases; J trimming: 4 bases; junction bases outside the gene matches: 6. The length of the CDR3 is 14 residues. For the CDR3, the DNA is TGTGCCAGAAGTTGGGACAGAGAAAATCAGCCCCAGCATTTT. It codes for CARSWDRENQPQHF.

The genes are TRBV15 and TRBJ1-2, with TRBD1 as a possible D gene (5 bases). The germline gives CDR1 LNHNV, CDR2 YYDKDF (reference sequence). The CDR3 runs 12 residues. Trimming pared 5 bases from V and 4 bases from J, leaving 8 bases between. The CDR3 sequence is CATSVDSYGYTF. The CDR3, as DNA: TGTGCCACCAGCGTCGACAGCTATGGCTACACCTTC.

The chain carries TRBV30 and TRBJ2-1, with a tentative D call TRBD1 (6 bases). The CDR3 is 13 residues long. V was shortened by 3 bases and J by 10 bases, with 16 bases between the two germline ends. Germline CDR1 GTSNPN, CDR2 SVGIG (reference sequence). In nucleotides, the CDR3 is TGTGCCTGGAGACGAAAACAGGGCCCGGAGCAGTTCTTC. The encoded protein is CAWRRKQGPEQFF.

The sample holds a few counts of this clone. The chain uses TRBV18 and TRBJ2-1, with 9 nucleotides matching TRBD1. Trimming removed 5 bases from V and 0 bases from J; junction bases left unmatched: 2. This CDR3 is built from 15 residues. The V gene's germline CDR1 is KGHSH and CDR2 LQKENI. In DNA, the CDR3 is TGTGCCAGCTCATCACAGGGGGCCTCCTACAATGAGCAGTTCTTC. It specifies CASSSQGASYNEQFF.

The chain combines TRBV6-5 with TRBJ1-2; 7 bases fit TRBD1. The length of the CDR3 is 13 residues. The germline gives CDR1 MNHEY, CDR2 SVGAGI. Trimming took 2 bases from V and 3 from J; bases not matched to a gene: 0. Here the CDR3 reads CASSYQGDYGYTF. CDR3 in DNA: TGTGCCAGCAGTTACCAGGGGGACTATGGCTACACCTTC.

The chain recombines TRBV19 with TRBJ1-2; TRBD1 is a possible D gene (5 bases). Germline lookup yields CDR1 LNHDA and CDR2 SQIVND (reference sequence). This CDR3 spans 14 amino acids. V lost 5 bases and J 8 bases, leaving 18 bases between the germline ends. The CDR3 DNA sequence: TGTGCCAGTAGTCCCTCTCGGGGGGTATACGGCTACACCTTC. Encoded protein: CASSPSRGVYGYTF.

With respect to this clone: Relative to the germline gene, one junction end is altered; a read error may explain this. The genes are TRBV7-7 and TRBJ1-1; no reliable D call. Germline values: CDR1 SSHAT, CDR2 FNYEAQ (reference sequence). There are 13 residues in the CDR3. The CDR3 DNA reads as TGTGCTAGCAGCTTTAATGCGCGGAGTGAAGCTTTCTTT. This codes for CASSFNARSEAFF.

This chain links TRBV13 with TRBJ1-4, with TRBD1 identical over 9 bases. Germline V gene lookup returns CDR1 PRHDT and CDR2 FYEKMQ (reference sequence). The CDR3 sequence is 16 residues long. The trim removed 5 bases at V and 8 bases at J, leaving 12 bases unmatched. In nucleotides, the CDR3 is TGTGCCAGCAGCCTAAGACACAGGGGGCTTGGGGAAAAACTGTTTTTT. Its translation: CASSLRHRGLGEKLFF.

The V and J genes are TRBV29-1 and TRBJ1-1; D is uncertain. Deletions cut 5 bases from V and 4 bases from J, with 17 bases between. The CDR3 spans 14 residues. The germline CDR1 and CDR2 sequences are SQVTM and ANQGSEA. CDR3 sequence (DNA): TGCAGCGTTACGCGGGCGGGGTTGGGCACTGAAGCTTTCTTT. Encoded protein: CSVTRAGLGTEAFF.

The V and J genes are TRBV7-3 and TRBJ2-3, with a tentative D call TRBD2 (7 bases). Trimming stripped 6 bases from V and 2 bases from J, with 18 bases between. This CDR3 is built from 16 residues. Looked up from germline, CDR1 is SGHTA and CDR2 is FQGTGA. CDR3 amino acids: CASSLGRGANTDTQYF. CDR3 nucleotides: TGTGCCAGCAGTCTGGGACGGGGGGCAAACACAGATACGCAGTATTTT.

The chain is built from TRBV4-2 and TRBJ2-5; TRBD2 agrees at 12 bases. CDR1 is LGHNA, CDR2 YNFKEQ, per germline. The V segment lost 3 bases and the J segment 4 bases; nucleotides outside the gene matches: 6. CDR3 length: 16 amino acids. CDR3 residues: CASSQGLAGGRETQYF. The CDR3 DNA follows: TGTGCCAGCAGCCAGGGTCTAGCGGGGGGGCGAGAGACCCAGTACTTC.

V usage is TRBV27 and J usage is TRBJ1-1; D gene uncertain. This CDR3 has 16 amino acids. The ends were cut back, 8 bases at V and 1 base at J, with 20 bases in the middle. Germline-derived CDR1 and CDR2 are MNHEY and SMNVEV (reference sequence). The CDR3 reads CASLNNPPGRNTEAFF. CDR3 in DNA: TGTGCCAGCCTCAACAACCCCCCGGGGAGGAACACTGAAGCTTTCTTT.

The V call is TRBV28, the J call TRBJ2-5; 13 bases map to TRBD2. The V and J ends lost 6 bases and 3 bases, in that order; junction bases with no gene match: 7. The CDR3 is made up of 16 amino acids. The germline CDR1 and CDR2 sequences are MDHEN and SYDVKM. The CDR3 DNA follows: TGTGCCAGCAGGCGACTAGCGGGGGGCCAGAAAGAGACCCAGTACTTC. Translating gives CASRRLAGGQKETQYF.